The rows below give T cell receptor beta chains drawn from one sample of a study of T-cell reconstitution after alpha-beta-depleted transplantation in children. TCRdb used MiXCR to reprocess the PCR reads, holding one entry per CDR3 protein. This repertoire shows about 440,000 distinct CDR3 sequences, over 40% found once; its top ten account for roughly 27%. Sequences were derived from PBMCs, sampled before TCRalphabeta/CD19-depleted stem cell transplant. Source of these receptors: a girl aged 2-15 years with aplastic anemia, due to receive a stem cell transplant. The CDR3 runs from the conserved cysteine through the conserved F or W. The D gene is left open where the match is weak. Clone size appears in some rows only: once, few, many, or a class for an expanded clone.

j_gene | abundance | d_gene | v_gene | CDR3aa | CDR3nt
TRBJ2-2 | . | . | TRBV28 | CAITGNTGELFF | TGTGCCATAACAGGGAACACCGGGGAGCTGTTTTTT
TRBJ1-1 | many | . | TRBV29-1 | CSVKIGGVGTEAFF | TGCAGCGTTAAAATCGGAGGGGTGGGCACTGAAGCTTTCTTT
TRBJ2-2 | . | . | TRBV3-1 | CASSQVRGSTGELFF | TGTGCCAGCAGCCAAGTAAGGGGAAGCACCGGGGAGCTGTTTTTT
TRBJ2-5 | once | . | TRBV7-2 | CASSLEGRVETQYF | TGTGCCAGCAGCTTAGAGGGGCGGGTGGAAACCCAGTACTTC
TRBJ2-7 | few | TRBD2 | TRBV7-9 | CASSVVRGGDSYEQYF | TGTGCCAGCAGCGTAGTTCGCGGGGGGGACTCCTACGAGCAGTACTTC
TRBJ2-2 | few | TRBD1 | TRBV5-5 | CASSLGTAGELFF | TGTGCCAGCAGCCTCGGGACAGCCGGGGAGCTGTTTTTT
TRBJ2-5 | . | TRBD2 | TRBV7-3 | CASSASGGLTQYF | TGTGCCAGCAGCGCTAGCGGGGGGTTAACCCAGTACTTC
TRBJ1-2 | few | TRBD1 | TRBV12-3/TRBV12-4 | CASSPRQGGNYGYTF | TGTGCCAGCAGTCCCCGACAGGGGGGCAACTATGGCTACACCTTC
TRBJ2-7 | . | . | TRBV10-3 | CAISDMGGQAPEQYF | TGTGCCATCAGTGATATGGGGGGACAAGCCCCCGAGCAGTACTTC
TRBJ2-1 | . | . | TRBV5-1 | CASRTVGTPLDEQFF | TGCGCCAGCAGGACCGTAGGGACTCCTCTCGATGAGCAGTTCTTC
TRBJ1-2 | many | . | TRBV29-1 | CSVTGYLNYGYTF | TGCAGCGTTACAGGATATTTAAACTATGGCTACACCTTC
TRBJ2-7 | . | . | TRBV27 | CASSLSDGYEQYF | TGTGCCAGCAGTTTATCGGACGGCTACGAGCAGTACTTC
TRBJ2-3 | . | TRBD1 | TRBV5-1 | CASSWGQGLTDTQYF | TGCGCCAGCAGCTGGGGACAGGGGCTCACAGATACGCAGTATTTT
TRBJ2-7 | . | . | TRBV20-1 | CSATRGSSYEQYF | TGCAGTGCTACGCGAGGCTCCTCCTACGAGCAGTACTTC
TRBJ2-7 | many | TRBD2 | TRBV12-3/TRBV12-4 | CASSLSGGEQYF | TGTGCCAGCAGTTTATCGGGAGGCGAGCAGTACTTC
TRBJ2-5 | . | TRBD2 | TRBV29-1 | CSVVLSGNQETQYF | TGCAGCGTTGTTTTGAGCGGGAATCAAGAGACCCAGTACTTC
TRBJ2-1 | . | . | TRBV29-1 | CSVGRRETEQFF | TGCAGCGTCGGTCGGAGGGAAACTGAGCAGTTCTTC
TRBJ2-2 | . | TRBD2 | TRBV4-2 | CASSQGTSGGINTGELFF | TGTGCCAGCAGCCAAGGGACTAGCGGAGGCATTAACACCGGGGAGCTGTTTTTT
TRBJ2-7 | . | . | TRBV7-6 | CASSSGTLGEQYF | TGTGCCAGCAGCTCGGGGACCCTAGGGGAGCAGTACTTC
TRBJ1-6 | few | TRBD1 | TRBV5-1 | CASRGQKNSPLHF | TGCGCCAGCAGGGGACAGAAGAATTCACCCCTCCACTTT
TRBJ1-5 | many | . | TRBV4-2 | CASSQDEGQPQHF | TGTGCCAGCAGCCAAGATGAGGGCCAGCCCCAGCATTTT
TRBJ2-1 | . | . | TRBV20-1 | CSVQGTSYEQFF | TGCAGTGTTCAAGGTACTAGCTATGAGCAGTTCTTC
TRBJ2-2 | . | . | TRBV28 | CASRWRENTGELFF | TGTGCCAGCCGGTGGCGGGAGAACACCGGGGAGCTGTTTTTT
TRBJ2-2 | many | . | TRBV6-5 | CASSPSVGTGELFF | TGTGCCAGCAGTCCCTCTGTGGGGACCGGGGAGCTGTTTTTT
TRBJ2-3 | once | . | TRBV7-9 | CASIDGPGADTQYF | TGTGCCAGCATAGATGGACCAGGCGCAGATACGCAGTATTTT
TRBJ2-5 | . | TRBD2 | TRBV29-1 | CSVDMKAGASETQYF | TGCAGCGTTGATATGAAAGCGGGAGCGTCAGAGACCCAGTACTTC
TRBJ2-3 | many | TRBD2 | TRBV12-3/TRBV12-4 | CASRLAESTDTQYF | TGTGCCAGCAGGCTAGCGGAGAGCACAGATACGCAGTATTTT
TRBJ2-1 | many | . | TRBV6-5 | CASSWTYPSYNEQFF | TGTGCCAGCAGTTGGACTTACCCCTCCTACAATGAGCAGTTCTTC
TRBJ2-1 | . | TRBD2 | TRBV10-3 | CAISEEGRGLQNEQFF | TGTGCCATCAGTGAGGAGGGGAGGGGACTTCAGAATGAGCAGTTCTTC
TRBJ1-1 | . | . | TRBV7-3 | CASSLSGTADTEAFF | TGTGCCAGCAGCTTATCCGGGACTGCTGACACTGAAGCTTTCTTT
TRBJ2-5 | once | TRBD2 | TRBV20-1 | CSAVRGSGKETQYF | TGCAGTGCCGTTCGGGGTAGCGGGAAAGAGACCCAGTACTTC
TRBJ2-2 | . | . | TRBV7-9 | CASYHSTNTGELFF | TGTGCCAGCTACCATTCGACGAACACCGGGGAGCTGTTTTTT
TRBJ2-5 | many | . | TRBV27 | CASSRKYQETQYF | TGTGCCAGCAGCCGAAAGTACCAAGAGACCCAGTACTTC
TRBJ2-5 | many | . | TRBV4-1 | CASSLGGVGTQYF | TGCGCCAGCAGCCTAGGGGGGGTCGGGACCCAGTACTTC
TRBJ1-1 | few | TRBD1 | TRBV4-1 | CASSPREGAMNTEAFF | TGCGCCAGCAGCCCCCGAGAGGGGGCCATGAACACTGAAGCTTTCTTT
TRBJ2-3 | many | TRBD2 | TRBV20-1 | CSAGIAGFDTDTQYF | TGCAGTGCCGGAATAGCGGGATTTGACACAGATACGCAGTATTTT
TRBJ1-1 | many | . | TRBV12-3/TRBV12-4 | CASSLDLRAWDTEAFF | TGTGCCAGCAGTTTGGATTTACGGGCGTGGGACACTGAAGCTTTCTTT
TRBJ1-2 | many | . | TRBV6-5 | CASSYLAGRNTNYGYTF | TGTGCCAGCAGTTACTTGGCAGGGAGAAACACTAACTATGGCTACACCTTC
TRBJ2-5 | few | . | TRBV15 | CATEDVETQYF | TGTGCCACCGAGGACGTCGAGACCCAGTACTTC
TRBJ2-3 | few | . | TRBV4-1 | CASSQDLTVKVDTQYF | TGCGCCAGCAGCCAAGATCTCACAGTGAAGGTAGATACGCAGTATTTT
TRBJ1-1 | few | TRBD1 | TRBV6-1 | CASSRVTGTGIGTEAFF | TGTGCCAGCAGTCGTGTCACCGGGACAGGGATTGGCACTGAAGCTTTCTTT
TRBJ2-7 | . | . | TRBV4-1 | CASSQEDREGYEQYF | TGCGCCAGCAGCCAAGAGGACAGGGAGGGCTACGAGCAGTACTTC
TRBJ2-7 | . | TRBD1 | TRBV5-1 | CASSLEGQGSREQYF | TGCGCCAGCAGCTTGGAGGGACAGGGGAGCCGGGAGCAGTACTTC
TRBJ2-7 | few | . | TRBV5-6 | CASSLSGDNYEQYF | TGTGCCAGCAGCTTAAGCGGGGACAACTACGAGCAGTACTTC
TRBJ1-3 | . | . | TRBV7-9 | CASSLGTVSGNTIYF | TGTGCCAGCAGCCTCGGGACCGTCTCTGGAAACACCATATATTTT
TRBJ1-1 | many | . | TRBV19 | CASSMGGNTEAFF | TGTGCCAGTAGTATGGGTGGAAACACTGAAGCTTTCTTT
TRBJ2-7 | . | TRBD1 | TRBV5-1 | CASSSRQGPYEQYF | TGCGCCAGCAGTTCCCGACAGGGACCCTACGAGCAGTACTTC
TRBJ2-1 | . | TRBD2 | TRBV6-2/TRBV6-3 | CASSLEVLAGAYNEQFF | TGTGCCAGCAGCCTAGAGGTACTAGCGGGAGCATACAATGAGCAGTTCTTC
TRBJ2-6 | . | . | TRBV19 | CASSIGVVSGANVLTF | TGTGCCAGTAGTATCGGAGTCGTCTCTGGGGCCAACGTCCTGACTTTC
TRBJ1-1 | . | TRBD1 | TRBV3-1 | CASSPQGIDTEAFF | TGTGCCAGCAGCCCACAGGGGATAGACACTGAAGCTTTCTTT